Reported below is one T cell receptor (beta chain). This clonotype was observed many times. No antigen is known for it. Per-base qualities were not stored, and no clone one base away is much larger. This entry comes from a study of T cells after yellow fever vaccination (dated by TCRdb to 2018 to 2020). Background on the whole study: The SMART-Seq v4 Ultra Low Input RNA kit was used to prepare libraries from fractions with low cell numbers. Two healthy male donors, one aged 18 to 30 and one aged 30 to 40 years, made up the cohort. Bulk TCR alpha and beta repertoires were sequenced longitudinally to track T-cell clones before and after primary and booster YFV17D yellow fever vaccination. Blood samples were taken at several timepoints before and after primary and secondary immunization, and bulk PBMC replicates and cell subsets were isolated.

Instrument used: Illumina NovaSeq 6000. TCR cDNA was synthesized by 5'RACE template switching, which introduced a universal primer site and unique molecular identifiers. Priming for cDNA synthesis came from both the TCR alpha and TCR beta constant segments. Library amplification involved two PCR steps, and the second step added sample barcodes and sequencing adapters. Libraries were sequenced on Illumina HiSeq 2500 (2x100 bp) or NovaSeq (2x150 bp). The study's own analysis went as follows. Reads were demultiplexed and collapsed into UMI consensus sequences with MIGEC, and V(D)J alignment was performed with MiXCR. Clonotypes responding to the vaccine were identified with edgeR on replicate PBMC samples, with the criteria of FDR below 0.01 and a log2 fold change above 5 up to day 15. CD4 or CD8 identity was assigned to each bulk clonotype according to whether the clonotype was present at higher abundance in the sequenced CD4 repertoire or the sequenced CD8 repertoire. TCRdb's own reprocessing of the public reads used fastp at Q25 and MiXCR and kept productive beta chains. Entries are consolidated by CDR3 protein sequence, retaining the most common genes and DNA. The V and J calls reflect TCRdb's pipeline rather than the authors' work. The sample table shows a few hundred thousand distinct CDR3 sequences, and 3.6% are seen once. The ten largest make up 23% of the sample.

The CDR3 covers 12 residues, taking in both the cysteine and the phenylalanine. Just the 36-base CDR3 DNA is kept, in frame starting at base 1. The junction shows trimming of 0 bases on V and 14 bases on J, plus 9 bases between the germline ends. CDR1 and CDR2, looked up from the germline V gene (reference sequence), are SGHNT and YYREEE. Beyond this particular receptor, the publication reports: A small fraction of clonotypes showed up in both the CD4 and CD8 compartments, probably as a result of convergent recombination. After the booster, most of the clones that had expanded following primary vaccination were detected again (roughly 97% of CD4 and roughly 88% of CD8), which suggests that memory was broadly maintained. The study included only two donors, which limits how far the findings can be generalized. FACS-sorted repertoires could contain abundant contaminating clonotypes from the bulk population, so computational filtering was required. The secondary T-cell response was weaker than the primary response but faster, peaking on day 5 instead of day 15.

The sample's treatment or condition label is to be understood as: live attenuated yellow fever vaccine strain. At each blood-draw timepoint, two biological replicates of bulk PBMCs were collected. PBMCs were isolated from peripheral blood using a standard Ficoll-Paque protocol. RNA was extracted with TriZol from bulk PBMCs, CD4 and CD8 fractions, and dextramer-positive and dextramer-negative fractions. The TCR was taken from a man aged 18 to 30 who received the YFV17D yellow fever vaccine. The V and J segments used are TRBV5-4 and TRBJ1-6; TRBD1 is a weak D gene call, 5 bases matching. The sample consisted of PBMCs, taken on the day of the yellow fever booster vaccination. The DNA is TGTGCCAGCAGCTTGGATCGGGGGTCCCTCCACTTT. The resulting protein is CASSLDRGSLHF. With the rest looked up from the reference TRBV5-4 and TRBJ1-6 genes rather than sequenced, the full variable domain is ETGVTQSPTHLIKTRGQQVTLRCSSQSGHNTVSWYQQALGQGPQFIFQYYREEENGRGNFPPRFSGLQFPNYSSELNVNALELDDSALYLCASSLDRGSLHFGNGTRLTVT.